This record concerns one T cell receptor (beta chain) sequence. Its antigen is unknown. This table comes from immunoSEQ multiplex PCR, and its TCRdb copy is limited to in-frame clones, with some not included. The table shows under 130,000 clones, with 70% to 90% occurring only once. This sample was taken from a study of T cell responses to AZD1222 COVID-19 vaccine. Study conclusions and caveats: Two AZD1222 administrations were followed by greater Spike-specific TCR breadth and depth. In a largely white British group with more females than males, clonal diversity was possibly underestimated. It was only after the peak T cell response that any repertoires were sampled.

This CDR3 has 12 amino acids. V lost 2 bases and J 4 bases, leaving 5 bases between the germline ends. Germline assignment: CDR1 GTSNPN and CDR2 SVGIG (reference sequence). This receptor was identified in an adult in good health. Sequences were derived from peripheral blood, sampled on day 0 of AZD1222 vaccination. The chain is built from TRBV30 and TRBJ1-4; D ambiguous. CDR3 DNA sequence: TGTGCCTGGAGTAGGGATAATGAAAAACTGTTTTTT. This encodes CAWSRDNEKLFF.